This TCR beta chain appears in the sequencing data of a study of radiotherapy plus CTLA-4 blockade in lung cancer. Here immunoSEQ multiplex PCR was the method, and the copy in TCRdb shows in-frame clones only, minus some. The table lists tens of thousands of clones, roughly 76% of them singletons. V trimming: 6 bases; J trimming: 0 bases; junction bases outside the gene matches: 9. The CDR3 has 16 amino acids. CDR1 is SQVTM, CDR2 ANQGSEA, per germline. This clonotype was obtained from a human donor with non-small cell lung cancer who had stable disease on radiotherapy plus ipilimumab. The chain recombines TRBV29-1 with TRBJ1-2; 11 bases are shared with TRBD1. The material sequenced was peripheral blood, taken from a patient treated with radiotherapy plus ipilimumab. The CDR3 spells CSVTGTGGETNYGYTF. CDR3 DNA sequence: TGCAGCGTGACCGGGACAGGGGGAGAAACTAACTATGGCTACACCTTC.